A selection of T cell receptor beta chains follows, all from one sample in a study of Graves' ophthalmopathy and Graves' hyperthyroidism. TCRdb fed the multiplex PCR reads into MiXCR, producing one record per CDR3 protein. Of fewer than 250,000 distinct CDR3 sequences listed, about 32% are singletons. Material for sequencing was peripheral blood. These receptors originate from a man over 45 with Graves' ophthalmopathy. The CDR3 runs from the conserved cysteine through the conserved F or W. The order of the fields is V gene, J gene, clone size, CDR3 protein. Rows give clone size only sometimes, using once, few, many, or a class for an expanded clone.

v_gene: TRBV12-3/TRBV12-4; j_gene: TRBJ2-7; abundance: few; CDR3aa: CASSSSTGGYEQYF
v_gene: TRBV27; j_gene: TRBJ1-6; abundance: many; CDR3aa: CASSFGALNSPLHF
v_gene: TRBV20-1; j_gene: TRBJ1-2; abundance: many; CDR3aa: CSVDDRGQDYGYTF
v_gene: TRBV2; j_gene: TRBJ2-7; abundance: many; CDR3aa: CASSGVQGGEQYF
v_gene: TRBV10-3; j_gene: TRBJ1-6; abundance: many; CDR3aa: CASRRGTPSPLHF
v_gene: TRBV5-1; j_gene: TRBJ2-5; abundance: many; CDR3aa: CASSRRLAGGGETQYF
v_gene: TRBV20-1; j_gene: TRBJ2-7; abundance: many; CDR3aa: CSASPGTSGYEQYF
v_gene: TRBV7-2; j_gene: TRBJ2-5; abundance: many; CDR3aa: CASSSGQGTGETQYF
v_gene: TRBV2; j_gene: TRBJ1-1; abundance: many; CDR3aa: CASSEGGVNTEAFF
v_gene: TRBV12-5; j_gene: TRBJ1-5; abundance: NA; CDR3aa: CASGLVNGGPQHF
v_gene: TRBV28; j_gene: TRBJ1-2; abundance: NA; CDR3aa: CASSETVISNYGYTF
v_gene: TRBV5-1; j_gene: TRBJ2-3; abundance: many; CDR3aa: CASSPKTSARTDTQYF
v_gene: TRBV11-2; j_gene: TRBJ2-7; abundance: many; CDR3aa: CASSLADGGYEQYF
v_gene: TRBV18; j_gene: TRBJ2-7; abundance: many; CDR3aa: CASSPQHSYEQYF
v_gene: TRBV6-2/TRBV6-3; j_gene: TRBJ1-3; abundance: NA; CDR3aa: CASSNLTDRRNTIYF
v_gene: TRBV29-1; j_gene: TRBJ2-6; abundance: many; CDR3aa: CSVEQGSGANVLTF
v_gene: TRBV28; j_gene: TRBJ1-1; abundance: NA; CDR3aa: CATYLLGVREAFF
v_gene: TRBV29-1; j_gene: TRBJ2-5; abundance: many; CDR3aa: CSVSPPLGETQYF
v_gene: TRBV11-2; j_gene: TRBJ2-7; abundance: many; CDR3aa: CASSLDSTGGYEQYF
v_gene: TRBV27; j_gene: TRBJ1-5; abundance: NA; CDR3aa: CASSFAGGPRGGAQHF
v_gene: TRBV28; j_gene: TRBJ2-2; abundance: many; CDR3aa: CASSHQTGKTANTGELFF
v_gene: TRBV30; j_gene: TRBJ1-1; abundance: many; CDR3aa: CAWSPDRQGSKAFF
v_gene: TRBV28; j_gene: TRBJ1-6; abundance: once; CDR3aa: CASGQGDSPLHF
v_gene: TRBV12-3/TRBV12-4; j_gene: TRBJ1-1; abundance: NA; CDR3aa: CASTIRGDTEAFF
v_gene: TRBV6-2/TRBV6-3; j_gene: TRBJ2-5; abundance: few; CDR3aa: CASSYEDKRQETQYF
v_gene: TRBV20-1; j_gene: TRBJ2-5; abundance: NA; CDR3aa: CSASRAGEETQYF
v_gene: TRBV7-9; j_gene: TRBJ2-7; abundance: many; CDR3aa: CASSLPASEQYF
v_gene: TRBV10-2; j_gene: TRBJ2-7; abundance: many; CDR3aa: CASSDKASGLYEQYF
v_gene: TRBV27; j_gene: TRBJ2-7; abundance: many; CDR3aa: CASSLHPGHPAYEQYF
v_gene: TRBV12-3/TRBV12-4; j_gene: TRBJ1-2; abundance: few; CDR3aa: CASSLRRGVFGYTF
v_gene: TRBV7-9; j_gene: TRBJ2-7; abundance: many; CDR3aa: CASSFHFGEQYF
v_gene: TRBV28; j_gene: TRBJ1-5; abundance: many; CDR3aa: CASTWRGQGFQPQHF
v_gene: TRBV28; j_gene: TRBJ2-7; abundance: many; CDR3aa: CASSTPQMRDYEQYF
v_gene: TRBV5-1; j_gene: TRBJ2-7; abundance: many; CDR3aa: CASKPSGRYEQYF